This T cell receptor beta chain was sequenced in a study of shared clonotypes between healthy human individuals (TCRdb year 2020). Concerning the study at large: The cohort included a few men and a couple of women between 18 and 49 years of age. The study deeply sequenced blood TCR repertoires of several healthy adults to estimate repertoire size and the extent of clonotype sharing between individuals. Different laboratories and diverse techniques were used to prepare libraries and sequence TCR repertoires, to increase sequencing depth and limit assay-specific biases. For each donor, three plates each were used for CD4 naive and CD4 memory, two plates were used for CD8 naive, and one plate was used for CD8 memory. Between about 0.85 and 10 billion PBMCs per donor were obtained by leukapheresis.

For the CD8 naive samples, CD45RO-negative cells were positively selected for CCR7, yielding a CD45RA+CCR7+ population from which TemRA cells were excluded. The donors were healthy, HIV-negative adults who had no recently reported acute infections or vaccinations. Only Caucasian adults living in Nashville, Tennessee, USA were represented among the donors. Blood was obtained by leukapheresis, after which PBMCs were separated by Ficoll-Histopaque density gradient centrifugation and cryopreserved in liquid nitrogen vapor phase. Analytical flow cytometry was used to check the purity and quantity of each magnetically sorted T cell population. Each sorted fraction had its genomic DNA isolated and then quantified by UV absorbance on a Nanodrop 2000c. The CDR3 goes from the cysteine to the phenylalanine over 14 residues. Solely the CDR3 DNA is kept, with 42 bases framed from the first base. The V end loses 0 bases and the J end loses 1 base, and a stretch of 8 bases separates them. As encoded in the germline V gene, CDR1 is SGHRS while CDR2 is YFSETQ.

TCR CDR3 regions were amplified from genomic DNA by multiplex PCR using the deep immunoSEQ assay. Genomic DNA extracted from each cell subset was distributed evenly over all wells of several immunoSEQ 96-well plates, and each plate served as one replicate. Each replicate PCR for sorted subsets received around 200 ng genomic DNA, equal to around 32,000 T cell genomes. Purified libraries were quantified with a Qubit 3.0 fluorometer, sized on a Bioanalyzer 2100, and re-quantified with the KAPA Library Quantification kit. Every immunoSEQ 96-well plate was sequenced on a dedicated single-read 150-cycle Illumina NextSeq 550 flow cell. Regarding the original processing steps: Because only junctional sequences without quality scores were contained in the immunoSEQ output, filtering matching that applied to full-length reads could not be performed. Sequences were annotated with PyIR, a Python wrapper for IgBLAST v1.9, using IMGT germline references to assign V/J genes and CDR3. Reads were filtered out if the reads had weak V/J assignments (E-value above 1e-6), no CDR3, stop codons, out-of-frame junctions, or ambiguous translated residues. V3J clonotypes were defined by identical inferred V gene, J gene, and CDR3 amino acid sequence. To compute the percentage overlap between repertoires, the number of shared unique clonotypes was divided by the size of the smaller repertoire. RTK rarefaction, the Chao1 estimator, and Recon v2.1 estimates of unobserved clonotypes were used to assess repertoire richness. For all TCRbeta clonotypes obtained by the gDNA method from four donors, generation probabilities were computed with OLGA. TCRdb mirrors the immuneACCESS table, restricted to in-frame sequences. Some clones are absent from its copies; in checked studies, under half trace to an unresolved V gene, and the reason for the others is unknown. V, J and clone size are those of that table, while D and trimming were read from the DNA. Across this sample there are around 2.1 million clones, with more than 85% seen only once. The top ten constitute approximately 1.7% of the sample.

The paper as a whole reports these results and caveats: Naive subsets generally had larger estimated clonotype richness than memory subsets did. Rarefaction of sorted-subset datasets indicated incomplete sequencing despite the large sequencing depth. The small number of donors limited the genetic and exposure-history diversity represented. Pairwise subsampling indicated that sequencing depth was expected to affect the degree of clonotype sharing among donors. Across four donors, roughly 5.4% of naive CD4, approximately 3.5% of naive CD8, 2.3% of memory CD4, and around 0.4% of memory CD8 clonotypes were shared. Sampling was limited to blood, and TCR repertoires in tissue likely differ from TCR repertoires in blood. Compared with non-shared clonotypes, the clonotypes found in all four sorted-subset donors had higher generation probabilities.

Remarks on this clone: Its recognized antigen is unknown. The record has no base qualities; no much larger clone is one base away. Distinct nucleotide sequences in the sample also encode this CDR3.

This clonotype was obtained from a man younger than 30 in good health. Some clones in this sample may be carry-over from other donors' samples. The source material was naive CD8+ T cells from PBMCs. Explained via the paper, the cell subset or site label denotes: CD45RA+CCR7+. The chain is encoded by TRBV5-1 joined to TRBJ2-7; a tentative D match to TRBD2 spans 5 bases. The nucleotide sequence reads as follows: TGCGCCAGCAGCTTGGGGACTGTATCCTACGAGCAGTACTTC. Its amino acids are CASSLGTVSYEQYF.